This TCR beta chain emerged from a study of OX40 agonist ivuxolimab in advanced cancers. Produced via immunoSEQ multiplex PCR; TCRdb's table is partial and in-frame only. Altogether 55,000 to 70,000 clones are present, approximately 87% being singletons, with the ten largest covering approximately 3.1%. V shed 4 bases, J shed 3 bases, and the junction held 6 bases outside the gene matches. Germline V gene sequence: CDR1 SGHAT, CDR2 FQNNGV. This CDR3 is 15 amino acids long. Specimen: CD4+ or CD8+ T cells sorted from blood, collected in a trial of the OX40 agonist ivuxolimab. This TCR was sampled from an adult with an advanced solid tumor such as melanoma, head and neck, liver or kidney cancer. This chain links TRBV11-2 with TRBJ2-7; 10 bases line up with TRBD1. The CDR3 loop is CASSWSGTGVYEQYF. The CDR3 DNA reads TGTGCCAGCAGCTGGTCCGGGACAGGGGTCTACGAGCAGTACTTC.